This TCR beta chain originates from a study of blood T cell repertoires in COVID-19. Study context: Material from acute and convalescent COVID-19 was sourced from the United States, Italy and Spain. T cells, B-cell-depleted T cells, or PBMCs supplied cDNA or gDNA.

Germline V lookup: CDR1 SGHTA, CDR2 FQGTGA. V lost 5 bases, J lost 1 base, and 6 bases stayed unmatched. This CDR3 is built from 15 residues. In the study's own analysis: Nucleated cell counts were estimated from reference gene primer amplification. Produced via immunoSEQ multiplex PCR; TCRdb's table is partial and in-frame only. V, J and clone size are taken as reported in that table, and D and trimming were inferred from the DNA itself. The data show 150,000 to 200,000 clones, roughly 87% seen once. This TCR came from a man aged 55 to 70 with active or convalescent COVID-19. V is TRBV7-3 and J is TRBJ1-1, with TRBD1 identical over 8 bases. Sequenced input: peripheral blood. The CDR3 sequence is CASSRQGAKNTEAFF. The DNA of the CDR3 is TGTGCCAGCAGCCGGCAGGGGGCAAAGAACACTGAAGCTTTCTTT.